The 26 T cell receptor beta chains given below trace back to one sample, sequenced in a study of cytomegalovirus exposure and HLA in healthy donors. The PCR employed 60 Vbeta primers together with 13 Jbeta primers. Clones were sequenced by immunoSEQ multiplex PCR, and TCRdb holds only the in-frame ones, with some missing. Among about 190,000 clones listed, roughly four fifths were seen once. Sequences were obtained from PBMCs. These receptors were taken from a woman in her twenties or thirties in good health and CMV-seropositive.

The chain employs TRBV5-1 and TRBJ1-4; D is unclear. Germline assignment: CDR1 SGHRS and CDR2 YFSETQ. V shed 4 bases and J shed 8 bases, with 18 bases lying between them. The CDR3 extends over 15 amino acids. The CDR3 DNA follows: TGCGCCAGCAGCCCCTCCCGGACGGGGTCGGAAAAACTGTTTTTT. As protein: CASSPSRTGSEKLFF. The full variable domain, rest sourced from reference TRBV5-1 and TRBJ1-4, is KAGVTQTPRYLIKTRGQQVTLSCSPISGHRSVSWYQQTPGQGLQFLFEYFSETQRNKGNFPGRFSGRQFSNSRSEMNVSTLELGDSALYLCASSPSRTGSEKLFFGSGTQLSVL.

In its sample, this clone was seen once. The chain combines TRBV5-8 with TRBJ1-5; D ambiguous. V was clipped by 2 bases and J by 0 bases, with 9 bases between them. The CDR3 has 15 amino acids. Germline-derived CDR1 and CDR2 are SGHTS and YDEGEE. CDR3 sequence: CASSFSRFSNQPQHF. The CDR3 nucleotides read TGTGCCAGCAGCTTTTCCAGGTTTAGCAATCAGCCCCAGCATTTT.

The chain carries TRBV27 and TRBJ1-2; 7 nucleotides align to TRBD1. This CDR3 region has 15 residues. Germline lookup yields CDR1 MNHEY and CDR2 SMNVEV (reference sequence). V shed 6 bases and J 4 bases; nucleotides not matched to a gene: 11. This CDR3 reads CASRSRDRPFYGYTF. CDR3 in DNA: TGTGCCAGCAGAAGCCGGGACAGACCGTTCTATGGCTACACCTTC.

This clone was observed once. The CDR3, as DNA: TGTGCCAGTAGTATAGGTACAGGATCCTACGAGCAGTACTTC. It specifies CASSIGTGSYEQYF. The chain uses TRBV19 and TRBJ2-7, with D possibly being TRBD1 (5 bases). Germline CDR1 is LNHDA and CDR2 is SQIVND (reference sequence). This CDR3 contains 14 residues. V dropped 1 base and J dropped 1 base, with 8 bases sitting between them.

The chain combines TRBV10-2 with TRBJ2-5, with TRBD2 as a possible D gene (6 bases). Germline V gives CDR1 WSHSY, CDR2 SAAADI. The length of the CDR3 is 14 residues. V was pared by 4 bases and J by 4 bases, with 13 bases between. CDR3 residues: CASSAVPGGETQYF. CDR3 nucleotide sequence: TGCGCCAGCAGTGCGGTACCCGGGGGAGAGACCCAGTACTTC.

V usage is TRBV28 and J usage is TRBJ2-5; perhaps TRBD1 as D (7 bases). V was shortened by 3 bases and J by 4 bases, with 15 bases between the two germline ends. The CDR3 spans 15 residues. Germline CDR1 reads MDHEN; CDR2 reads SYDVKM. The CDR3 DNA follows: TGTGCCAGCAGTTTTGGGGGGAAGGGGGCAGAGACCCAGTACTTC. This gives the protein CASSFGGKGAETQYF.

The rearrangement joins TRBV5-1 to TRBJ2-7, with 12 bases lining up with TRBD2. Germline trimming cut 4 bases from V and 0 bases from J; bases unmatched to any gene: 2. Germline assignment: CDR1 SGHRS and CDR2 YFSETQ. The CDR3 extends over 15 amino acids. The CDR3 sequence is CASSMTSGSSYEQYF. The CDR3 nucleotides are TGCGCCAGCAGCATGACTAGCGGGAGCTCCTACGAGCAGTACTTC.

The rearrangement uses TRBV27 and TRBJ2-7, with 8 nucleotides matching TRBD2. Germline-derived CDR1 and CDR2 are MNHEY and SMNVEV (reference sequence). There are 15 residues in the CDR3. The J segment lost 0 bases and the V segment lost 3 bases, leaving 4 bases of the junction unmatched. CDR3 sequence (DNA): TGTGCCAGCAGTTTTTCACTAGCGGCCTCCTACGAGCAGTACTTC. Protein: CASSFSLAASYEQYF.

J is TRBJ2-4 and V is TRBV27; D might be TRBD2 (6 bases). Germline lookup yields CDR1 MNHEY and CDR2 SMNVEV (reference sequence). The CDR3 is 13 residues long. V lost 7 bases, J lost 1 base, and 8 bases lay in between. CDR3 protein: CASIGGAKNIQYF. CDR3 DNA sequence: TGTGCCAGCATAGGAGGGGCCAAAAACATTCAGTACTTC.

The V and J genes are TRBV19 and TRBJ2-2; 7 bases line up with TRBD1. V gave up 3 bases and J gave up 1 base; unmatched junction bases: 2. The CDR3 covers 15 residues. CDR1 and CDR2 from the germline V gene are LNHDA and SQIVND (reference sequence). The CDR3: CASSITGVNTGELFF. The CDR3 nucleotides read TGTGCCAGTAGTATCACAGGGGTGAACACCGGGGAGCTGTTTTTT.

This clone was found a few times. This chain joins TRBV7-2 and TRBJ2-2, with 7 bases aligning to TRBD2. The V segment lost 8 bases and the J segment 3 bases; nucleotides outside the gene matches: 9. CDR1 is SGHTA, CDR2 FQGNSA, per germline. This CDR3 spans 15 amino acids. The CDR3 nucleotides read TGTGCCAGCCCGGGAGGTCCCCTCTACACCGGGGAGCTGTTTTTT. Amino acid sequence: CASPGGPLYTGELFF.

The chain recombines TRBV5-4 with TRBJ2-5; 8 nucleotides match TRBD1. The J call may be wrong; the DNA end is better matched by TRBJ2-7. Germline-derived CDR1 and CDR2 are SGHNT and YYREEE (reference sequence). The CDR3 runs to 15 residues. CDR3 DNA sequence: TGTGCCAGCAGCGGGCCCGAGGACAGGGAACACGAGCAGTACTTC. It specifies CASSGPEDREHEQYF.

The chain couples TRBV5-4 to TRBJ2-1; no definite D call. This CDR3 is built from 17 residues. CDR1 and CDR2 from the germline V gene are SGHNT and YYREEE (reference sequence). Trimming pared 0 bases from V and 0 bases from J, leaving 13 bases between. Here the CDR3 DNA reads TGTGCCAGCAGCTTGGCCGGTAGTGGGCACTCCTACAATGAGCAGTTCTTC. Its translation: CASSLAGSGHSYNEQFF.

V and J are TRBV9 and TRBJ2-3; 9 nucleotides align to TRBD2. Losses at the gene ends were 2 bases for V and 3 bases for J; bases not matched to a gene: 4. Germline CDR1 is SGDLS and CDR2 is YYNGEE. The CDR3 loop spans 15 amino acids. CDR3 DNA: TGTGCCAGCAGCGTTACTAGCGGGTGGACAGATACGCAGTATTTT. Translating gives CASSVTSGWTDTQYF.

The chain joins TRBV7-9 to TRBJ2-3; TRBD2 agrees at 9 bases. Germline lookup yields CDR1 SEHNR and CDR2 FQNEAQ (reference sequence). With 5 bases clipped from V and 4 bases from J, the junction kept 13 bases outside the gene matches. The CDR3 spans 17 residues. The DNA of the CDR3 is TGTGCCAGCAGCGGACTCGTCGCGCGGGAGGGGTCAGATACGCAGTATTTT. Translating it yields CASSGLVAREGSDTQYF.

The chain employs TRBV7-6 and TRBJ2-1, with 8 bases identical to TRBD2. CDR1 is SGHVS and CDR2 is FNYEAQ in the germline V gene. This CDR3 is built from 15 residues. The V segment lost 2 bases and the J segment 7 bases; nucleotides outside the gene matches: 7. CDR3 nucleotides: TGTGCCAGCAGCTTAAAGGCGGGAGGTAGAAATGAGCAGTTCTTC. Its translation is CASSLKAGGRNEQFF.

The V call is TRBV5-1, the J call TRBJ2-7; TRBD1 is a possible D gene (6 bases). Between the trimmed V and J ends, which lost 4 bases and 3 bases, there was a span of 17 bases. This CDR3 contains 15 residues. CDR1 and CDR2 (germline): SGHRS, YFSETQ. The DNA of the CDR3 is TGCGCCAGCAGCCGCTCCAGTGGACAGTTCTACGAGCAGTACTTC. It translates to CASSRSSGQFYEQYF.

The chain uses TRBV29-1 and TRBJ1-1; D remains unclear. Germline CDR1 reads SQVTM; CDR2 reads ANQGSEA. This CDR3 spans 12 amino acids. V was pared by 1 base and J by 11 bases, with 14 bases between. CDR3 in DNA: TGCAGCGTTGAAGGGCCGCGGGGAAGGGCTTTCTTT. Encoded protein: CSVEGPRGRAFF.

The chain carries TRBV28 and TRBJ2-1; 12 bases fit TRBD2. Looked up from germline, CDR1 is MDHEN and CDR2 is SYDVKM. The CDR3 spans 14 residues. J gave up 10 bases and V 1 base, and 2 bases lay outside the gene matches. DNA of the CDR3: TGTGCCAGCAGTTTATACGGGACTAGCGGGGAGCAGTTCTTC. Its translation is CASSLYGTSGEQFF.

The chain joins TRBV27 to TRBJ2-1; D possibly corresponds to TRBD2 (6 bases). The CDR3 loop spans 14 amino acids. Germline V gene sequence: CDR1 MNHEY, CDR2 SMNVEV (reference sequence). V lost 5 bases, J lost 7 bases, and 15 bases lay in between. The CDR3 DNA follows: TGTGCCAGCAGTCCCGGCTATAGCGGAAATGAGCAGTTCTTC. This codes for CASSPGYSGNEQFF.

The CDR3 nucleotides read TGCGCCAGCAGCTTGGGACAGGGGGTTCCTGAAGCTTTCTTT. Amino acids: CASSLGQGVPEAFF. The chain couples TRBV5-1 to TRBJ1-1, with TRBD1 identical over 9 bases. This CDR3 is built from 14 residues. Unmatched junction bases numbered 3, after V lost 0 bases and J lost 6 bases. Germline CDR1 SGHRS, CDR2 YFSETQ.

The J gene is TRBJ2-7, the V gene TRBV19; a weak D match, TRBD2 (5 bases). The CDR3 spans 14 residues. CDR1 is LNHDA and CDR2 is SQIVND in the germline V gene (reference sequence). V was pared by 1 base and J by 5 bases, with 12 bases between. This CDR3 is CASSIGLAVHEQYF. The CDR3 DNA reads TGTGCCAGTAGTATAGGCCTAGCTGTCCACGAGCAGTACTTC.

DNA for the CDR3: TGTGCCAGCAGCCTTCCTGGAGGACAGGGGGCCGGTGAGCAGTACTTC. This encodes CASSLPGGQGAGEQYF. The chain combines TRBV4-2 with TRBJ2-5, with TRBD1 matching 11 bases. Trimming took 4 bases from V and 11 from J; bases not matched to a gene: 15. The CDR3 is made up of 16 amino acids. Per the germline V gene, CDR1 is LGHNA and CDR2 is YNFKEQ.

This clone has just a few counts. V and J are TRBV12-1 and TRBJ2-7; the table assigns TRBD2, which was not confirmed against the DNA. TRBV12-1 corresponds to a pseudogene. This CDR3 is 16 amino acids long. This CDR3 reads CASSFYCGMLSYEQYF. The CDR3 coding sequence is TGTGCCAGCAGCTTTTACTGCGGGATGCTCTCCTACGAGCAGTACTTC.

CDR3 in amino acids: CASSSAGTRRPGQFYEQYF. In DNA, the CDR3 is TGTGCCAGCAGTTCCGCCGGGACTAGGAGGCCCGGGCAATTCTACGAGCAGTACTTC. The chain recombines TRBV9 with TRBJ2-7; 8 nucleotides agree with TRBD2. CDR3 size: 19 residues. Germline CDR1 reads SGDLS; CDR2 reads YYNGEE. The trim removed 5 bases at V and 3 bases at J, leaving 22 bases unmatched.

The table lists this clone with a few counts. The rearrangement uses TRBV5-1 and TRBJ2-1, with a tentative D call TRBD2 (6 bases). This CDR3 has 16 residues. The V end was cut by 4 bases, the J end by 6 bases, with 20 bases between. CDR1 and CDR2 (germline): SGHRS, YFSETQ. The CDR3 sequence is CASSIGTGTWTNEQFF. The CDR3 nucleotides are TGCGCCAGCAGCATTGGAACCGGGACTTGGACCAATGAGCAGTTCTTC.